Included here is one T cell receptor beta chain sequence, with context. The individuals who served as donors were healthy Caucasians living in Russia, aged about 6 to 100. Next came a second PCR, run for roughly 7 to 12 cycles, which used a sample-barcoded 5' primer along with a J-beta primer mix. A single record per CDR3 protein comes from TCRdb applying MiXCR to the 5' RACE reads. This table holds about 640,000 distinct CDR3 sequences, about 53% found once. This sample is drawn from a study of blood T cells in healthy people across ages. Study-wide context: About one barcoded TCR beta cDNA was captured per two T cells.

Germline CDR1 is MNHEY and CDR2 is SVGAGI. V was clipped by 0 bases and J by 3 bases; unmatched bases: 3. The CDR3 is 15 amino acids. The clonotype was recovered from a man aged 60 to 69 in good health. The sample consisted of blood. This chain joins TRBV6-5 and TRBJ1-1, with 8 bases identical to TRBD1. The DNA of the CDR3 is TGTGCCAGCAGTTACTCGTCACAGGGGGACACTGAAGCTTTCTTT. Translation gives CASSYSSQGDTEAFF.